This TCR beta chain was profiled in a study of cytotoxic CD8 clonotypes in ibrutinib-treated CLL. Looked up from germline, CDR1 is SGHTA and CDR2 is FQGNSA. The CDR3 covers 14 residues. Losses at the gene ends were 4 bases for V and 5 bases for J; bases not matched to a gene: 4. The protocol was immunoSEQ multiplex PCR, while the TCRdb copy is restricted to in-frame clones and leaves out a portion. The data show around 76,000 clones, with around four fifths seen just once and less than 45% held by the top ten. The receptor was derived from a human donor with chronic lymphocytic leukemia. The chain links TRBV7-2 to TRBJ1-4; 7 bases line up with TRBD1. The material was PBMCs, obtained after 24 months of ibrutinib treatment. CDR3 bases: TGTGCCAGCAGCTCGGGACAGAGGAATGAAAAACTGTTTTTT. This translates into CASSSGQRNEKLFF.